These 3 T cell receptor beta chains came from one sample sequenced in a study of T cell responses to AZD1222 COVID-19 vaccine. Here immunoSEQ multiplex PCR was the method, and the copy in TCRdb shows in-frame clones only, minus some. The table lists roughly 110,000 clones, around 89% of them singletons. This specimen consisted of peripheral blood, obtained 28 days after the second AZD1222 dose. These receptors originate from an adult who received the AZD1222 COVID-19 vaccine.

The V gene is TRBV28, the J gene TRBJ1-2; D call uncertain. V lost 5 bases and J 5 bases, leaving 12 bases between the germline ends. The CDR3 runs to 13 residues. CDR1 is MDHEN and CDR2 is SYDVKM in the germline V gene. The CDR3 here is CASSPPAVYGYTF. The CDR3 bases are TGTGCCAGCAGTCCTCCGGCAGTTTATGGCTACACCTTC.

The chain is built from TRBV6-5 and TRBJ1-5, with D perhaps TRBD1 (6 bases). Trimming left V 8 bases short and J 4 bases short, with 9 bases between. Germline values: CDR1 MNHEY, CDR2 SVGAGI. This CDR3 is built from 12 residues. The CDR3 protein is CASRQVNQPQHF. The CDR3 bases are TGTGCCAGCCGACAGGTAAATCAGCCCCAGCATTTT.

The chain uses TRBV5-6 and TRBJ2-2; 9 nucleotides align to TRBD1. Trimming removed 4 bases from V and 4 bases from J; junction bases left unmatched: 5. The CDR3 has 15 amino acids. From germline, CDR1 is SGHDT and CDR2 YYEEEE. The DNA for the CDR3 is TGTGCCAGCAGCCTGGACAGGGGAATCACCGGGGAGCTGTTTTTT. It codes for CASSLDRGITGELFF. Looking up the rest from reference TRBV5-6 and TRBJ2-2 gives the full variable domain: DAGVTQSPTHLIKTRGQQVTLRCSPKSGHDTVSWYQQALGQGPQFIFQYYEEEERQRGNFPDRFSGHQFPNYSSELNVNALLLGDSALYLCASSLDRGITGELFFGEGSRLTVL.